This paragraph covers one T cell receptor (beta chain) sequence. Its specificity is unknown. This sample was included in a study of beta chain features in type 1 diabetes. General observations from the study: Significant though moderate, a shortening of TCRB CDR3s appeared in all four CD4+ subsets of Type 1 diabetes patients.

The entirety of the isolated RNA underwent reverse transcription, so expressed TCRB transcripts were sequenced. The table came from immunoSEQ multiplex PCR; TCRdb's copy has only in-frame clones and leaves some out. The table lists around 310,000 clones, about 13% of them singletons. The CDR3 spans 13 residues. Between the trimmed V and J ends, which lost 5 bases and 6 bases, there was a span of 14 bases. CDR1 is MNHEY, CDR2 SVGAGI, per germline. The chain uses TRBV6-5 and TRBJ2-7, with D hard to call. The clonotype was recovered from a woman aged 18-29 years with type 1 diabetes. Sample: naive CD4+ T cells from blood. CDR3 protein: CASSPRNRREQYF. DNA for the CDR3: TGTGCCAGCAGTCCGAGGAATCGGCGCGAGCAGTACTTC.